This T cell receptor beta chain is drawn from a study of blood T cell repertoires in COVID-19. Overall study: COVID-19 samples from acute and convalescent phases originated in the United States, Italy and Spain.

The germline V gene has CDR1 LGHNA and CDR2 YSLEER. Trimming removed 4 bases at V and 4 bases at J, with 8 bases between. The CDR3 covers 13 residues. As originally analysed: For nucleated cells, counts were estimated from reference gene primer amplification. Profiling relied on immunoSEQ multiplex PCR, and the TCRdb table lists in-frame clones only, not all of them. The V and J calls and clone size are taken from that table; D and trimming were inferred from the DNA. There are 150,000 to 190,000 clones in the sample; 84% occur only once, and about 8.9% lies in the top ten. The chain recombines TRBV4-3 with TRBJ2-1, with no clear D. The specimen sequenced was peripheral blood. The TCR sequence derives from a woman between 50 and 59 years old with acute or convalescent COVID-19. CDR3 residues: CASSLERYNEQFF. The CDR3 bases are TGCGCCAGCAGCCTCGAGCGATACAATGAGCAGTTCTTC.